Listed here are 14 T cell receptor beta chains from one sample, sequenced in a study of cytotoxic CD8 clonotypes in ibrutinib-treated CLL. The table came from immunoSEQ multiplex PCR; TCRdb's copy has only in-frame clones and leaves some out. The sample has 250,000 to 350,000 clones; less than 85% are singletons. The specimen was PBMCs, collected at disease progression, from a patient treated with ibrutinib. These receptors were taken from a human donor with chronic lymphocytic leukemia.

This clone turned up a few times. This chain connects TRBV11-3 to TRBJ2-3; D perhaps matches TRBD2 (5 bases). CDR1 and CDR2 (germline): SGHNT, YENEEA. Trimming removed 0 bases from V and 3 bases from J, with 10 bases in between. The CDR3 has 15 amino acids. The chain's CDR3 is CASSLDPAGTDTQYF. The CDR3 coding sequence is TGTGCCAGCAGCTTAGATCCCGCGGGTACAGATACGCAGTATTTT.

V usage is TRBV11-2 and J usage is TRBJ2-2; D remains unclear. CDR1 SGHAT and CDR2 FQNNGV come from the germline V gene. The CDR3 runs to 14 residues. Trimming removed 5 bases at V and 2 bases at J, with 9 bases between. The CDR3, as DNA: TGTGCCAGCAGCCGGTCCCTAAACACCGGGGAGCTGTTTTTT. Translation: CASSRSLNTGELFF.

The V and J genes are TRBV21-1 and TRBJ2-7; the D call of TRBD2 is as the table states it, not checked on the DNA. TRBV21-1 is flagged as a pseudogene. This CDR3 is built from 14 residues. The CDR3 here is CASSKACLGYEQYF. CDR3 coding DNA: TGTGCCAGCAGCAAAGCATGCCTAGGCTACGAGCAGTACTTC.

V gene TRBV27 combines with J gene TRBJ1-1; 7 bases are shared with TRBD1. CDR3 size: 16 residues. The germline V gene has CDR1 MNHEY and CDR2 SMNVEV (reference sequence). V was pared by 4 bases and J by 5 bases, with 13 bases of the junction left unmatched. The CDR3 spells CASSSSYRGADTEAFF. In nucleotides, the CDR3 is TGTGCCAGCAGTTCATCCTACAGGGGCGCCGATACTGAAGCTTTCTTT.

The V call is TRBV6-4, the J call TRBJ2-1; 10 nucleotides match TRBD2. Germline V gene data show CDR1 as MRHNA and CDR2 as SNTAGT. The J segment lost 4 bases and the V segment lost 6 bases, leaving 6 bases of the junction unmatched. The CDR3 extends over 15 amino acids. The CDR3 reads CASSLSSGSYNEQFF. The CDR3 DNA reads TGTGCCAGCAGCCTTTCTAGCGGGAGTTACAATGAGCAGTTCTTC.

The rearrangement joins TRBV6-5 to TRBJ1-2; 8 bases agree with TRBD1. The V and J ends lost 6 bases and 6 bases, in that order; junction bases with no gene match: 6. Germline assignment: CDR1 MNHEY and CDR2 SVGAGI. This CDR3 region has 13 residues. The CDR3 region is CASSRTGSDGYTF. The CDR3 DNA follows: TGTGCCAGCAGCCGGACAGGGTCGGATGGCTACACCTTC.

This clone has a handful of counts. V is TRBV2 and J is TRBJ2-7; no firm D call. This CDR3 has 12 amino acids. The V end lost 6 bases, the J end lost 3 bases, and 9 bases lay between the germline ends. The germline gives CDR1 SNHLY, CDR2 FYNNEI. The CDR3 sequence: CASREWNYEQYF. CDR3 bases: TGTGCCAGCAGAGAGTGGAACTACGAGCAGTACTTC.

This sequence joins TRBV5-4 and TRBJ1-2; D not certain. Germline CDR1 reads SGHNT; CDR2 reads YYREEE (reference sequence). This CDR3 region has 13 residues. The V and J ends lost 6 bases and 10 bases respectively, with 19 bases between them. CDR3 loop: CASTHLADAFYTF. The CDR3, as DNA: TGTGCCAGCACCCACCTTGCTGATGCCTTCTACACCTTC. The full variable domain, its missing parts supplied by reference TRBV5-4 and TRBJ1-2, is ETGVTQSPTHLIKTRGQQVTLRCSSQSGHNTVSWYQQALGQGPQFIFQYYREEENGRGNFPPRFSGLQFPNYSSELNVNALELDDSALYLCASTHLADAFYTFGSGTRLTVV.

This sequence joins TRBV6-1 and TRBJ2-7, with 9 bases lining up with TRBD1. The trim removed 7 bases at V and 3 bases at J, leaving 7 bases unmatched. The germline gives CDR1 MNHNS, CDR2 SASEGT. The CDR3 length is 14 residues. CDR3 nucleotides: TGTGCCAGCAAAAGGTTGGGACAGGGCTACGAGCAGTACTTC. This sequence encodes CASKRLGQGYEQYF.

The chain couples TRBV28 to TRBJ2-5; 14 bases are shared with TRBD2. This CDR3 contains 18 residues. V shed 2 bases and J 5 bases; nucleotides not matched to a gene: 10. From germline, CDR1 is MDHEN and CDR2 SYDVKM. The CDR3 protein is CASSLRAGLAGGGETQYF. CDR3 sequence (DNA): TGTGCCAGCAGTTTACGGGCAGGACTAGCGGGAGGCGGGGAGACCCAGTACTTC.

The chain uses TRBV9 and TRBJ2-7; TRBD2 matches 11 bases. V lost 4 bases and J lost 4; bases outside the gene matches: 7. Germline loops: CDR1 SGDLS, CDR2 YYNGEE. The CDR3 is made up of 15 amino acids. The CDR3 loop reads CASSSSGLADYEQYF. For the CDR3, the DNA is TGTGCCAGCAGCTCTTCGGGACTAGCGGATTACGAGCAGTACTTC.

The chain combines TRBV9 with TRBJ2-3; maybe TRBD1 (5 bases). The CDR3 runs to 17 residues. V lost 0 bases, J lost 4 bases, and 18 bases lay in between. Germline CDR1 and CDR2: SGDLS and YYNGEE. The CDR3: CASSVGPSWGIADTQYF. The CDR3 DNA is TGTGCCAGCAGCGTAGGACCTAGTTGGGGCATAGCAGATACGCAGTATTTT. The full variable domain, in which reference TRBV9 and TRBJ2-3 provide the parts outside the CDR3, is DSGVTQTPKHLITATGQRVTLRCSPRSGDLSVYWYQQSLDQGLQFLIQYYNGEERAKGNILERFSAQQFPDLHSELNLSSLELGDSALYFCASSVGPSWGIADTQYFGPGTRLTVL.

J is TRBJ2-2 and V is TRBV18, with TRBD1 identical over 7 bases. The CDR3 is 16 residues long. V was pared by 4 bases and J by 0 bases, with 5 bases of the junction left unmatched. Germline V gene data show CDR1 as KGHSH and CDR2 as LQKENI. The CDR3 bases are TGTGCCAGCTCACTAACTGGGACAGCGAACACCGGGGAGCTGTTTTTT. Translated: CASSLTGTANTGELFF. Full variable domain (rest looked up from reference TRBV18 and TRBJ2-2): NAGVMQNPRHLVRRRGQEARLRCSPMKGHSHVYWYRQLPEEGLKFMVYLQKENIIDESGMPKERFSAEFPKEGPSILRIQQVVRGDSAAYFCASSLTGTANTGELFFGEGSRLTVL.

This clone was counted between two and nine times. The V gene is TRBV29-1, the J gene TRBJ2-7, with 9 bases that match TRBD1. Trimming at V came to 7 bases and at J to 3 bases, leaving 4 bases not matched to a gene. The CDR3 contains 12 residues. Germline CDR1 and CDR2: SQVTM and ANQGSEA. Written as DNA, the CDR3 is TGCAGCGCTTGGGACAGGGACTACGAGCAGTACTTC. This translates into CSAWDRDYEQYF.